Below are 29 T cell receptor beta chains sequenced from a single sample in a study of response to subunit inactivated influenza vaccine. One entry per CDR3 protein results from TCRdb running MiXCR on the RT-PCR reads. The sample holds about 480,000 distinct CDR3 sequences, roughly 9.7% seen once. This sample comprised PBMCs from blood, obtained about 40 days after vaccination. The source is a man in his fifties or sixties who received an inactivated influenza vaccine.

The table lists this clonotype with a few counts. This chain connects TRBV5-6 to TRBJ2-5; tentatively, D is TRBD1 or TRBD2 (6 bases each). V dropped 0 bases and J dropped 2 bases, with 14 bases sitting between them. The length of the CDR3 is 16 residues. The germline V gene encodes CDR1 SGHDT and CDR2 YYEEEE. Written as DNA, the CDR3 is TGTGCCAGCAGCTTGGAACCGGGGGCCCTACAAGAGACCCAGTACTTC. As protein: CASSLEPGALQETQYF.

V gene TRBV7-9 combines with J gene TRBJ2-1; no firm D call. Per the germline V gene, CDR1 is SEHNR and CDR2 is FQNEAQ (reference sequence). The CDR3 is 12 residues long. The germline V and J ends were trimmed by 5 bases and 9 bases, with 11 bases remaining between them. The CDR3 spells CASSQFRTEQFF. DNA for the CDR3: TGTGCCAGCAGCCAGTTTAGGACTGAGCAGTTCTTC.

The CDR3 DNA is TGTGCCAGCAGTTTCGGCAGGGAGGAAGGCTACACCTTC. Its translation is CASSFGREEGYTF. The chain joins TRBV12-3 or TRBV12-4 to TRBJ1-2, with D possibly being TRBD1 (5 bases). With 3 bases removed from V and 8 bases from J, the gap between germline ends came to 13 bases. The CDR3 length is 13 residues.

This clonotype was observed a handful of times. CDR3 in DNA: TGTGCCAGCAGCCCGCATAAATCCAACGTCCTGACTTTC. This sequence encodes CASSPHKSNVLTF. This chain uses TRBV27 with TRBJ2-6; unclear D gene. Germline CDR1 is MNHEY and CDR2 is SMNVEV (reference sequence). The CDR3 sequence is 13 residues long. Trimming took off 6 bases at V and 8 bases at J, with 11 bases between the two ends.

This chain uses TRBV3-1 with TRBJ1-2; D is possibly TRBD1 (5 bases). This CDR3 region has 15 residues. Germline CDR1 and CDR2: LGHDT and YNNKEL (reference sequence). V was shortened by 4 bases and J by 2 bases, with 14 bases between the two germline ends. This chain's CDR3 is CASSPRGGLNYGYTF. The CDR3 DNA reads as TGTGCCAGCAGCCCCCGGGGGGGGTTGAACTATGGCTACACCTTC.

This clonotype has more than one count but fewer than ten. DNA for the CDR3: TGCGCCAGCAGCCCGGTTTCCTCCTCCTCTGGGGCCAACGTCCTGACTTTC. It specifies CASSPVSSSSGANVLTF. V is TRBV5-1 and J is TRBJ2-6; D not certain. This CDR3 comprises 17 residues. V lost 4 bases and J 0 bases, leaving 14 bases between the germline ends. CDR1 is SGHRS, CDR2 YFSETQ, per germline.

V is TRBV5-1 and J is TRBJ2-5; D ambiguous. Germline V gene lookup returns CDR1 SGHRS and CDR2 YFSETQ. The V end lost 4 bases, the J end lost 1 base, and 14 bases lay between the germline ends. The CDR3 extends over 15 amino acids. The CDR3 loop reads CASSPRPRVQETQYF. CDR3 bases: TGCGCCAGCAGCCCGCGGCCGAGAGTCCAAGAGACCCAGTACTTC.

The chain links TRBV5-1 to TRBJ1-1; 8 nucleotides agree with TRBD1. This CDR3 has 15 residues. The trim removed 0 bases at V and 3 bases at J, leaving 4 bases unmatched. CDR1 and CDR2 from the germline V gene are SGHRS and YFSETQ. The CDR3 DNA reads TGCGCCAGCAGCTTGGGGGACAGGTGGGACACTGAAGCTTTCTTT. Translating gives CASSLGDRWDTEAFF. The full variable domain, completed using reference TRBV5-1 and TRBJ1-1, is KAGVTQTPRYLIKTRGQQVTLSCSPISGHRSVSWYQQTPGQGLQFLFEYFSETQRNKGNFPGRFSGRQFSNSRSEMNVSTLELGDSALYLCASSLGDRWDTEAFFGQGTRLTVV.

The V gene is TRBV14, the J gene TRBJ2-1, with D uncertain. There are 11 residues in the CDR3. Germline lookup yields CDR1 SGHDN and CDR2 FVKESK. The V end lost 5 bases, the J end lost 9 bases, and 8 bases lay between the germline ends. In nucleotides, the CDR3 is TGTGCCAGCAGCTTCGCCATTGAGCAGTTCTTC. Translating gives CASSFAIEQFF.

This chain uses TRBV6-2 or TRBV6-3 with TRBJ1-5; perhaps TRBD1 as D (6 bases). CDR1 and CDR2 from the germline V gene are MNHEY and SVGEGT. The CDR3 extends over 15 amino acids. The ends were cut back, 2 bases at V and 1 base at J, with 9 bases in the middle. CDR3 nucleotides: TGTGCCAGCAGTTACGGCGGACAGAGCAATCAGCCCCAGCATTTT. This encodes CASSYGGQSNQPQHF.

This clonotype was seen more than once but under ten times. The gene calls are TRBV5-1 and TRBJ2-6; a possible D gene is TRBD2 (6 bases). V dropped 3 bases and J dropped 3 bases, with 19 bases sitting between them. Germline CDR1 SGHRS, CDR2 YFSETQ. The CDR3 runs to 18 residues. The CDR3 DNA reads as TGCGCCAGCAGCTATGATGGGACGGGGGTAGGTGGGGCCAACGTCCTGACTTTC. As protein: CASSYDGTGVGGANVLTF.

The gene calls are TRBV2 and TRBJ2-5, with D perhaps TRBD2 (5 bases). Trimming cost V 7 bases and J 6 bases, with 12 bases left between them. Per the germline V gene, CDR1 is SNHLY and CDR2 is FYNNEI. CDR3 size: 12 residues. CDR3 residues: CASTGNSKTQYF. The CDR3, as DNA: TGTGCCAGCACCGGGAATTCAAAGACCCAGTACTTC.

The V gene is TRBV5-1, the J gene TRBJ2-3; TRBD2 agrees at 7 bases. The CDR3 has 14 amino acids. The V segment lost 6 bases and the J segment 0 bases; nucleotides outside the gene matches: 4. Germline CDR1 reads SGHRS; CDR2 reads YFSETQ. The CDR3 nucleotides are TGCGCCAGCACACTAGCGTCTAGCACAGATACGCAGTATTTT. This gives the protein CASTLASSTDTQYF.

This clonotype was seen repeatedly, ten times or more. The rearrangement joins TRBV7-2 to TRBJ2-3, with 9 bases that match TRBD2. The germline CDR1 and CDR2 sequences are SGHTA and FQGNSA. Trimming took 1 base from V and 3 from J; bases not matched to a gene: 8. CDR3 length equals 17 residues. The CDR3 sequence: CASSLGRSGGFTDTQYF. DNA of the CDR3: TGTGCCAGCAGCTTAGGCAGGAGCGGGGGGTTTACAGATACGCAGTATTTT.

The V gene is TRBV6-4, the J gene TRBJ1-6; 9 bases agree with TRBD1. V shed 7 bases, J shed 5 bases, and the junction held 6 bases outside the gene matches. Germline CDR1 MRHNA, CDR2 SNTAGT. The CDR3 runs to 15 residues. CDR3 nucleotides: TGTGCCAGCAAAAAGGACAGGGGCCATAATTCACCCCTCCACTTT. Translating it yields CASKKDRGHNSPLHF.

The chain has TRBV5-1 and TRBJ2-5; TRBD2 matches at 8 bases. Losses at the gene ends were 4 bases for V and 3 bases for J; bases not matched to a gene: 2. Germline lookup yields CDR1 SGHRS and CDR2 YFSETQ. The CDR3 contains 13 residues. CDR3 bases: TGCGCCAGCAGCAGGGGACTAGAAGAGACCCAGTACTTC. This gives the protein CASSRGLEETQYF.

J is TRBJ2-1 and V is TRBV3-1, with 12 bases aligning to TRBD2. This CDR3 comprises 15 residues. V dropped 11 bases and J dropped 13; count of bases not matched to a gene: 18. Germline CDR1 LGHDT, CDR2 YNNKEL (reference sequence). DNA for the CDR3: TGTGCCTCCTCCCAAGTAACTAGCGGGGGGTCGGAACAGTTCTTC. It yields the protein CASSQVTSGGSEQFF.

The chain joins TRBV7-8 to TRBJ2-3; 9 nucleotides line up with TRBD2. Per germline, CDR1 SGHVS and CDR2 FQNEAQ. V trimming: 3 bases; J trimming: 7 bases; junction bases outside the gene matches: 8. The CDR3 has 15 amino acids. The DNA for the CDR3 is TGTGCCAGCAGCTTTCTGGCGGGAGGGAACAATACGCAGTATTTT. Encoded protein: CASSFLAGGNNTQYF.

The V and J genes are TRBV2 and TRBJ2-7; no definite D call. Looked up from germline, CDR1 is SNHLY and CDR2 is FYNNEI. The CDR3 is 14 residues long. The V and J ends lost 5 bases and 0 bases respectively, with 11 bases between them. Here the CDR3 reads CASSPDVGSYEQYF. CDR3 nucleotides: TGTGCCAGCAGTCCGGACGTAGGCTCCTACGAGCAGTACTTC. The full variable domain, rest sourced from reference TRBV2 and TRBJ2-7, is EPEVTQTPSHQVTQMGQEVILRCVPISNHLYFYWYRQILGQKVEFLVSFYNNEISEKSEIFDDQFSVERPDGSNFTLKIRSTKLEDSAMYFCASSPDVGSYEQYFGPGTRLTVT.

This clonotype was recorded many times. The J gene is TRBJ2-5, the V gene TRBV7-2; D may be TRBD2 (6 bases). Germline CDR1 and CDR2: SGHTA and FQGNSA. Trimming stripped 1 base from V and 5 bases from J, with 14 bases between. The CDR3 is made up of 15 amino acids. This CDR3 reads CASSLGGEVSETQYF. The DNA for the CDR3 is TGTGCCAGCAGCTTAGGGGGGGAGGTTTCGGAGACCCAGTACTTC.

This clonotype was counted many times. The chain recombines TRBV12-3 or TRBV12-4 with TRBJ2-7, with TRBD2 as a possible D gene (5 bases). The CDR3 has 15 amino acids. V was pared by 3 bases and J by 0 bases, with 12 bases between. The CDR3 here is CASSLGDPSSYEQYF. CDR3 DNA: TGTGCCAGCAGTTTGGGAGACCCTAGCTCCTACGAGCAGTACTTC.

This clonotype was counted a few times. The DNA for the CDR3 is TGTGCCAGCAGCCAATCCCGACCCCCTGGAAACACCATATATTTT. Encoded protein: CASSQSRPPGNTIYF. The rearrangement joins TRBV6-1 to TRBJ1-3, with D unresolved. The V gene's germline CDR1 is MNHNS and CDR2 SASEGT. Trimming stripped 6 bases from V and 2 bases from J, with 14 bases between. The CDR3 is made up of 15 amino acids.

This clonotype showed up just a few times. The chain carries TRBV5-1 and TRBJ2-1, with D unresolved. This CDR3 has 15 amino acids. The germline V and J ends were trimmed by 5 bases and 4 bases, with 16 bases remaining between them. Germline CDR1 SGHRS, CDR2 YFSETQ. CDR3 in amino acids: CASRADRVLYNEQFF. CDR3 DNA: TGCGCCAGCAGGGCTGACCGCGTCCTTTACAATGAGCAGTTCTTC. The full variable domain, in which reference TRBV5-1 and TRBJ2-1 provide the parts outside the CDR3, is KAGVTQTPRYLIKTRGQQVTLSCSPISGHRSVSWYQQTPGQGLQFLFEYFSETQRNKGNFPGRFSGRQFSNSRSEMNVSTLELGDSALYLCASRADRVLYNEQFFGPGTRLTVL.

This clonotype has more than one count but fewer than ten. V usage is TRBV30 and J usage is TRBJ2-4; 7 bases map to TRBD2. The CDR3 has 15 amino acids. Per germline, CDR1 GTSNPN and CDR2 SVGIG (reference sequence). Unmatched junction bases numbered 6, after V lost 2 bases and J lost 2 bases. This chain's CDR3 is CAWSLREGSKNIQYF. DNA for the CDR3: TGTGCCTGGAGTCTCAGGGAGGGATCCAAAAACATTCAGTACTTC. Combining the CDR3 with reference TRBV30 and TRBJ2-4 gives the whole variable domain SQTIHQWPATLVQPVGSPLSLECTVEGTSNPNLYWYRQAAGRGLQLLFYSVGIGQISSEVPQNLSASRPQDRQFILSSKKLLLSDSGFYLCAWSLREGSKNIQYFGAGTRLSVL.

The chain has TRBV5-5 and TRBJ2-7; a weak D match, TRBD2 (7 bases). V gave up 4 bases and J gave up 6 bases, with 17 bases separating them. CDR3 length: 14 residues. Germline assignment: CDR1 SGHKS and CDR2 YYEKEE (reference sequence). DNA of the CDR3: TGTGCCAGCAGCCCAGCGGGACAAGACTTCGAGCAGTACTTC. Translation gives CASSPAGQDFEQYF. The whole variable domain, remainder taken from reference TRBV5-5 and TRBJ2-7, is DAGVTQSPTHLIKTRGQQVTLRCSPISGHKSVSWYQQVLGQGPQFIFQYYEKEERGRGNFPDRFSARQFPNYSSELNVNALLLGDSALYLCASSPAGQDFEQYFGPGTRLTVT.

The chain uses TRBV10-3 and TRBJ1-1; possible D gene TRBD1, 5 bases. The CDR3 contains 13 residues. Trimming took off 4 bases at V and 4 bases at J, with 10 bases between the two ends. CDR1 is ENHRY and CDR2 is SYGVKD in the germline V gene. The CDR3 spells CAISAIGVTEAFF. CDR3 bases: TGTGCCATCAGTGCTATAGGGGTCACTGAAGCTTTCTTT.

The chain combines TRBV27 with TRBJ2-5, with TRBD1 matching over 8 bases. Germline V gene data show CDR1 as MNHEY and CDR2 as SMNVEV (reference sequence). The V segment lost 5 bases and the J segment 7 bases; nucleotides outside the gene matches: 9. The CDR3 loop spans 14 amino acids. CDR3 protein: CASSTGGWTGTQYF. In DNA, the CDR3 is TGTGCCAGCAGTACAGGGGGATGGACCGGGACCCAGTACTTC.

There are a few counts of this clonotype. This chain links TRBV11-2 with TRBJ2-6; no reliable D call. V lost 4 bases, J lost 1 base, and 17 bases lay in between. The CDR3 length is 18 residues. CDR1 and CDR2 from the germline V gene are SGHAT and FQNNGV. CDR3 in amino acids: CASSSVFFSGSGANVLTF. In nucleotides, the CDR3 is TGTGCCAGCAGCTCCGTGTTTTTCAGTGGGTCTGGGGCCAACGTCCTGACTTTC.

This clonotype was found a few times. J is TRBJ2-5 and V is TRBV7-9; the D call may be TRBD1 or TRBD2 (5 bases each). The V end was cut by 3 bases, the J end by 4 bases, with 9 bases between. Germline V gene lookup returns CDR1 SEHNR and CDR2 FQNEAQ (reference sequence). The CDR3 sequence is 13 residues long. The CDR3 loop reads CASSFGDRETQYF. The DNA for the CDR3 is TGTGCCAGCAGCTTCGGGGACCGAGAGACCCAGTACTTC.